This TCR beta chain originates from a study of blood T cell repertoires in COVID-19. Study-level background: Some COVID-19 samples were acute and others convalescent; all came from the United States, Italy and Spain. PBMCs, B-cell-depleted T cells, or T cells provided the cDNA or gDNA that made up the material.

The count of this clone is one. Seattle participants joined during active infection and were tracked over time. Germline V gene data show CDR1 as SGHDT and CDR2 as YYEEEE. The CDR3 consists of 15 residues. J was trimmed by 3 bases and V by 2 bases; bases with no gene match: 3. Authors' data handling: From reference gene primer amplification, estimates of nucleated cell counts were derived. Libraries were prepared by immunoSEQ multiplex PCR; TCRdb keeps only in-frame clonotypes and omits some of them. The V and J calls and clone size were taken over from that table, and D and trimming were inferred from the DNA. The data show roughly 200,000 clones, approximately 80% seen once.

The sequenced sample consisted of peripheral blood. The clonotype comes from an elderly woman with COVID-19, enrolled during active disease. This sequence joins TRBV5-6 and TRBJ2-7, with 12 bases matching TRBD2. CDR3 DNA sequence: TGTGCCAGCAGCTTACCTAGCGGGAGGGTCTACGAGCAGTACTTC. Protein sequence: CASSLPSGRVYEQYF.